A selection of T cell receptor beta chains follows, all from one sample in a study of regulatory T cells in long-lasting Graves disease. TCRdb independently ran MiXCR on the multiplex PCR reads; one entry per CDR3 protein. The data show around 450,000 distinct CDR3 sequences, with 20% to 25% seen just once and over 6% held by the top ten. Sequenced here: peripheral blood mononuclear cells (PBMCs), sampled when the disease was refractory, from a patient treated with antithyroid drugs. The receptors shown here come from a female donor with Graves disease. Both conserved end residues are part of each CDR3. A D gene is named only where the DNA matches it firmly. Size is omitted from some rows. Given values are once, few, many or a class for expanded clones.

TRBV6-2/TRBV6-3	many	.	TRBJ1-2	TGTGCCAGCAGTTCTAGGACAGCGTCTGGCTACACCTTC	CASSSRTASGYTF
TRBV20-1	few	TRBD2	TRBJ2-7	TGCAGTGCTTATCATGGGGCGGGAGGGGGCGAGCAGTACTTC	CSAYHGAGGGEQYF
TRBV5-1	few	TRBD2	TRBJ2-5	TGCGCCAGCAGCTATGGACTAGCGGGAGGTGGCGAGACCCAGTACTTC	CASSYGLAGGGETQYF
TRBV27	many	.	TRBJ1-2	TGTGCCAGCAGTCCCCAGAGAGAAAGGAATGGCTACACCTTC	CASSPQRERNGYTF
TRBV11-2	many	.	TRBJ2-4	TGTGCCAGCAGCTGGGGGCTAGCGATTACCTCAGCCAAAAACATTCAGTACTTC	CASSWGLAITSAKNIQYF
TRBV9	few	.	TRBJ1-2	TGTGCCAGCAGTGTACCAGGCGGGACCTATGGCTACACCTTC	CASSVPGGTYGYTF
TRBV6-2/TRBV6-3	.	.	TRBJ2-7	TGTGCCAGCACCCCCAGGCCAGGACAAGCGACCTACGAGCAGTACTTC	CASTPRPGQATYEQYF
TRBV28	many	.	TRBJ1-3	TGTGCCAGCAGTCATCAGAACTCTGGAAACACCATATATTTT	CASSHQNSGNTIYF
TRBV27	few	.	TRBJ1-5	TGTGCCAGCAGTTTTGTGGGGGGGCAGGGGCAGCCCCAGCATTTT	CASSFVGGQGQPQHF
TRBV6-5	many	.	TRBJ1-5	TGTGCCAGCAGTTCGGGCCAGAAAGATCAGCCCCAGCATTTT	CASSSGQKDQPQHF
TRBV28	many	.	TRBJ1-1	TGTGCCAGCAGTTTTCTTCAGGGGTTTGACACTGAAGCTTTCTTT	CASSFLQGFDTEAFF
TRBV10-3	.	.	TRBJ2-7	TGTGCCACCACGGACGGAGCCTACGAGCAGTACTTC	CATTDGAYEQYF
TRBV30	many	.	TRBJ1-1	TGTGCCTGGAGTAGGACTGGTGCCACTGAAGCTTTCTTT	CAWSRTGATEAFF
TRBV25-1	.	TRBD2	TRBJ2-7	TGTGCCAGCAGTGGGGGACCCCCGGAGCGGGACTACGAGCAGTACTTC	CASSGGPPERDYEQYF
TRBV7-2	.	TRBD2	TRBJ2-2	TGTGCCAGCAGCGCACTAGCGTACACCGGGGAGCTGTTTTTT	CASSALAYTGELFF
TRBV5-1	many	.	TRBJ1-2	TGCGCCAGCAGCACGATAGGGACCGGGCACGGCTACACCTTC	CASSTIGTGHGYTF
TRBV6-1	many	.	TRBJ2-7	TGTGCCAGCAGTGAACTCGAGCAGTACTTC	CASSELEQYF